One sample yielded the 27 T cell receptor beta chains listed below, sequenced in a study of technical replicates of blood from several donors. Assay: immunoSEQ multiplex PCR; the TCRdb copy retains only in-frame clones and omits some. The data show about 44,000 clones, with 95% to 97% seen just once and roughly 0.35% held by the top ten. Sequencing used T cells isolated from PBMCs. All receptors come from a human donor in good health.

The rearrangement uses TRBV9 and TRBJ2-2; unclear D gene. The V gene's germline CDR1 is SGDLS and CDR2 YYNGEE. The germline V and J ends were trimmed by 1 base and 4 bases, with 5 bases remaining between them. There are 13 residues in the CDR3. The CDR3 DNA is TGTGCCAGCAGCGTACGAGGCACCGGGGAGCTGTTTTTT. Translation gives CASSVRGTGELFF.

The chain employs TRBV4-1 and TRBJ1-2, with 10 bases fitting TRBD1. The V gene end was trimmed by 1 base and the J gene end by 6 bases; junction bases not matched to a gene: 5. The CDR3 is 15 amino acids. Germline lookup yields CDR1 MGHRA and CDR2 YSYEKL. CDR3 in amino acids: CASSQVFGTGDGYTF. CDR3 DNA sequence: TGCGCCAGCAGCCAAGTTTTTGGGACAGGGGATGGCTACACCTTC.

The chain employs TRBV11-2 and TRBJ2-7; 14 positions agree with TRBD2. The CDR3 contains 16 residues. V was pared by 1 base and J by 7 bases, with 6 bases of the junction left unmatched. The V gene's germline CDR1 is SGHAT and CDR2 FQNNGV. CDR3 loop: CASSLVRLAGGPEQYF. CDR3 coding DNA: TGTGCCAGCAGCTTAGTCAGACTAGCGGGAGGGCCGGAGCAGTACTTC.

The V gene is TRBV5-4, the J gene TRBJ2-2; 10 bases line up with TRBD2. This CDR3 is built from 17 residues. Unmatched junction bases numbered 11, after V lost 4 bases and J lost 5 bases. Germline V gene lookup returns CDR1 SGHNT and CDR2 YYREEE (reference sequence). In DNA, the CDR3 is TGTGCCAGCAGCCAGGGGGGGCTAGCGGGAGAAACCGGGGAGCTGTTTTTT. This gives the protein CASSQGGLAGETGELFF.

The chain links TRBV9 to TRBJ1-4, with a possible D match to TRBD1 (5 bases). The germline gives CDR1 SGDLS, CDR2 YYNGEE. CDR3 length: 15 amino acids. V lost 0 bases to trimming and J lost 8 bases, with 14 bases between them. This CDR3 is CASSVGPQGGEKLFF. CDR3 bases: TGTGCCAGCAGCGTAGGCCCCCAGGGTGGGGAAAAACTGTTTTTT.

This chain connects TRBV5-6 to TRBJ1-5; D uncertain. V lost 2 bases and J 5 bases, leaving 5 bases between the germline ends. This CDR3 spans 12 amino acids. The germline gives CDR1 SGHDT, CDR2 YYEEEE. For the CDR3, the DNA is TGTGCCAGCAGCTTTGGAGATCAGCCCCAGCATTTT. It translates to CASSFGDQPQHF.

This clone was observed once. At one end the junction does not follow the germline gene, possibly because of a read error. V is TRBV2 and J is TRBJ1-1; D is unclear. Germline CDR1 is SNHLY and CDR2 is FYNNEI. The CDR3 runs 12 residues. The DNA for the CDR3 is TGCCTCTGGCAGGAGGTTAACACTGAAGCTTTCTTT. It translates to CLWQEVNTEAFF.

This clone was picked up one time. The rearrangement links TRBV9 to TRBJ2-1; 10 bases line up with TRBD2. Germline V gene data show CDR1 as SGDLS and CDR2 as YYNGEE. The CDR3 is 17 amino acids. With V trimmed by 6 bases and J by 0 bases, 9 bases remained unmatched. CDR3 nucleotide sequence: TGTGCCAGCACAAGGACTAGCGGATTTAGCTCCTACAATGAGCAGTTCTTC. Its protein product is CASTRTSGFSSYNEQFF.

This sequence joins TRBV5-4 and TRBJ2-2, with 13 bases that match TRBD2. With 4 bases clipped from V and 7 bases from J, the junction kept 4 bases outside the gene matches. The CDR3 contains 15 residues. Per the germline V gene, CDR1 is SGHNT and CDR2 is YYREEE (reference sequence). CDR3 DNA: TGTGCCAGCAGCCCGACTAGCGGGAGGAGCGGGGAGCTGTTTTTT. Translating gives CASSPTSGRSGELFF.

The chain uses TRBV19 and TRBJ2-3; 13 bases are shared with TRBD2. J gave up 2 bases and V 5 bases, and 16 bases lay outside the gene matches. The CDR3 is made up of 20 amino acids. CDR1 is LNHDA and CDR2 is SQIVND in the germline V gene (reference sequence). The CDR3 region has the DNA TGTGCCAGTAGTCTCTACGGACTACGGGGACTAGCGGGGAACACAGATACGCAGTATTTT. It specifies CASSLYGLRGLAGNTDTQYF.

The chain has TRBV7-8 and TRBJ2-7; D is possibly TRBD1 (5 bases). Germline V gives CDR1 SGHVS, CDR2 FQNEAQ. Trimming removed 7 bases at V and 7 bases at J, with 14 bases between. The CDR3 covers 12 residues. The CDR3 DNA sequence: TGTGCCAGCAACAAAGACAGTTTGGAGCAGTACTTC. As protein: CASNKDSLEQYF.

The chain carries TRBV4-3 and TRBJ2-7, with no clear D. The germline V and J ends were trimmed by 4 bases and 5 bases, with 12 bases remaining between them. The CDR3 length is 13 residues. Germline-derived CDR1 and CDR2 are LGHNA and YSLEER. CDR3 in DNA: TGCGCCAGCAGCCCTCTACTTAGAGACGAGCAGTACTTC. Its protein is CASSPLLRDEQYF.

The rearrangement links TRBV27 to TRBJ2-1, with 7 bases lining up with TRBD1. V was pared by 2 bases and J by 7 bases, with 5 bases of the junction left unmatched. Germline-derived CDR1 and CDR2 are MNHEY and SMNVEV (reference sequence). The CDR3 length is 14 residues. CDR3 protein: CASSLLGQANEQFF. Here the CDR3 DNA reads TGTGCCAGCAGTTTACTTGGACAGGCAAATGAGCAGTTCTTC.

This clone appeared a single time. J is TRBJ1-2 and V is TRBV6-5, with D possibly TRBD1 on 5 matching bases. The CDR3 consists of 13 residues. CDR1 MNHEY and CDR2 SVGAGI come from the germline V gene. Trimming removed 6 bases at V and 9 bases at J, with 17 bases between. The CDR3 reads CASSPSAGSSYTF. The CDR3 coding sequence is TGTGCCAGCAGCCCATCCGCAGGGTCCAGCTACACCTTC.

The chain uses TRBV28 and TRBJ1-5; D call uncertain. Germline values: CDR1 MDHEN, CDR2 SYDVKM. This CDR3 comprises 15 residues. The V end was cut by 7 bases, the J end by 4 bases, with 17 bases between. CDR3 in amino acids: CASTVAGSRNQPQHF. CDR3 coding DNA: TGTGCCAGCACCGTGGCGGGAAGCAGAAATCAGCCCCAGCATTTT. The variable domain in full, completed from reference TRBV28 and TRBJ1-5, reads DVKVTQSSRYLVKRTGEKVFLECVQDMDHENMFWYRQDPGLGLRLIYFSYDVKMKEKGDIPEGYSVSREKKERFSLILESASTNQTSMYLCASTVAGSRNQPQHFGDGTRLSIL.

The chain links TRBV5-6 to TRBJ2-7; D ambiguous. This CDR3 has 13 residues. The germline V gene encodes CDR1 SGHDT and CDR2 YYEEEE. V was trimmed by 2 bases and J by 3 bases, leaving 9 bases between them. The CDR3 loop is CASSLSPSYEQYF. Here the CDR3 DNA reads TGTGCCAGCAGCTTAAGTCCCAGCTACGAGCAGTACTTC.

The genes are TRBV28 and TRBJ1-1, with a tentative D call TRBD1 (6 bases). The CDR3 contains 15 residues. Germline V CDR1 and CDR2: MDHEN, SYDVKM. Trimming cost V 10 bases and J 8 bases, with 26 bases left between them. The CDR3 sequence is CATQMGGAGNREAFF. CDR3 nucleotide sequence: TGTGCCACCCAGATGGGGGGGGCGGGGAACAGAGAAGCTTTCTTT.

This CDR3 is CASSQENFYEQYF. Here the CDR3 DNA reads TGCGCCAGCAGCCAAGAAAACTTCTACGAGCAGTACTTC. This chain joins TRBV4-1 and TRBJ2-7, with D uncertain. The CDR3 spans 13 residues. V dropped 0 bases and J dropped 3 bases, with 6 bases sitting between them. The germline V gene encodes CDR1 MGHRA and CDR2 YSYEKL.

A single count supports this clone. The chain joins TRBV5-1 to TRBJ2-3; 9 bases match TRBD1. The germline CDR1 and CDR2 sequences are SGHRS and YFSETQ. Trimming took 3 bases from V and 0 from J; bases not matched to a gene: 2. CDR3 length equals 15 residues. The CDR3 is CASSYGTGSTDTQYF. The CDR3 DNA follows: TGCGCCAGCAGCTACGGGACAGGGAGCACAGATACGCAGTATTTT. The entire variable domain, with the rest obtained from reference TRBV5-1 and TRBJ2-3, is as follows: KAGVTQTPRYLIKTRGQQVTLSCSPISGHRSVSWYQQTPGQGLQFLFEYFSETQRNKGNFPGRFSGRQFSNSRSEMNVSTLELGDSALYLCASSYGTGSTDTQYFGPGTRLTVL.

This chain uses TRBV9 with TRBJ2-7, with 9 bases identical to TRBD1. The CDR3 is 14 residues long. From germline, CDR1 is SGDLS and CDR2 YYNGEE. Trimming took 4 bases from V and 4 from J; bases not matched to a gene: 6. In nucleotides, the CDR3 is TGTGCCAGCAGCCTAGGACAGGGGACTTACGAGCAGTACTTC. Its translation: CASSLGQGTYEQYF.

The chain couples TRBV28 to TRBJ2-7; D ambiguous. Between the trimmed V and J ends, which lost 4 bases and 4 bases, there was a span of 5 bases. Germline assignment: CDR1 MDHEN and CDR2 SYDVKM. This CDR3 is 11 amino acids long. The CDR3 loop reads CASSSRYEQYF. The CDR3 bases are TGTGCCAGCAGTTCTAGATACGAGCAGTACTTC.

The chain's CDR3 is CASSYSSGEPGNTIYF. CDR3 DNA: TGTGCCAGCAGTTACTCCTCGGGGGAACCGGGAAACACCATATATTTT. The rearrangement joins TRBV6-5 to TRBJ1-3, with a tentative D call TRBD1 (5 bases). Per germline, CDR1 MNHEY and CDR2 SVGAGI. V was trimmed by 0 bases and J by 4 bases, leaving 13 bases between them. The CDR3 contains 16 residues.

CDR3 in amino acids: CASRGTGSNQPQHF. In DNA form, the CDR3 reads TGTGCCAGCAGAGGGACAGGCAGTAATCAGCCCCAGCATTTT. This chain joins TRBV6-5 and TRBJ1-5; the match to TRBD1 covers 8 bases. Trimming took 6 bases from V and 4 from J; bases not matched to a gene: 5. CDR1 MNHEY and CDR2 SVGAGI come from the germline V gene. The CDR3 is 14 residues long.

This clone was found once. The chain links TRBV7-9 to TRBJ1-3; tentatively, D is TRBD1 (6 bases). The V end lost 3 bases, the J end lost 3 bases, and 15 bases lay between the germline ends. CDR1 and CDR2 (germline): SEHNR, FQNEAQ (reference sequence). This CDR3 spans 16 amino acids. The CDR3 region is CASSLTLTGLGNTIYF. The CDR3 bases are TGTGCCAGCAGCTTGACTTTGACAGGTCTTGGAAACACCATATATTTT. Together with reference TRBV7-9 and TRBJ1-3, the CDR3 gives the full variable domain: DTGVSQNPRHKITKRGQNVTFRCDPISEHNRLYWYRQTLGQGPEFLTYFQNEAQLEKSRLLSDRFSAERPKGSFSTLEIQRTEQGDSAMYLCASSLTLTGLGNTIYFGEGSWLTVV.

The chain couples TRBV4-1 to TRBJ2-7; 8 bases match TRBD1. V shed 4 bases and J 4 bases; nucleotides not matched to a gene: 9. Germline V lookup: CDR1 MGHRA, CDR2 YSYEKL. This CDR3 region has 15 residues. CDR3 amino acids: CASSLGTQGGYEQYF. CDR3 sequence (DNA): TGCGCCAGCAGCCTTGGGACACAGGGGGGATACGAGCAGTACTTC.

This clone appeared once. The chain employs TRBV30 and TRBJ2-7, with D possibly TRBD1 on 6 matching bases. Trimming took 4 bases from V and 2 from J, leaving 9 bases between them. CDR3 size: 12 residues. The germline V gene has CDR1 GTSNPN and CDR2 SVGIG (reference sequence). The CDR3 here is CAWKGVPYEQYF. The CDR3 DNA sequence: TGTGCCTGGAAGGGGGTACCCTACGAGCAGTACTTC.

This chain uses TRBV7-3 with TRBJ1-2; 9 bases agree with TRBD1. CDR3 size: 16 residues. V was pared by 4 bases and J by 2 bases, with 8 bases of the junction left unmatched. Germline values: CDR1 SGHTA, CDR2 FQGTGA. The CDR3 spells CASSSSPGTGNYGYTF. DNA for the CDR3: TGTGCCAGCAGCTCGAGTCCCGGGACAGGGAACTATGGCTACACCTTC.